What follows is one T cell receptor (beta chain) and its context. Its antigen remains unidentified. One base away there is no much larger clone; base qualities are not given. This record comes from a study of T-cell reconstitution after alpha-beta-depleted transplantation in children (dated by TCRdb to the mid-2010s). Some background on the complete study: Using TCR repertoire profiling, the study followed T-cell immune reconstitution in a quantitative way in children after TCRalphabeta/CD19-depleted allogeneic hematopoietic cell transplantation.

In the germline V gene, CDR1 corresponds to MNHNS and CDR2 to SASEGT. V lost 5 bases and J lost 0 bases, and the count of bases not matched to a germline gene is 8. From the cysteine up to the phenylalanine, the CDR3 has a length of 17 residues. Left in the record is the CDR3 DNA by itself, 51 bases read in frame from the first base. Receptors were amplified or captured by PCR. The instrument was an Illumina HiSeq 2500. To normalize quantification of the TCRbeta repertoire, the TCR libraries were built with molecular barcoding that relied on unique molecular identifiers. TCRdb's own reprocessing of the public reads used fastp at Q25 and MiXCR and kept productive beta chains. Rows are combined by CDR3 protein, so each entry shows the most common genes and DNA. The sample table shows over 150,000 distinct CDR3 sequences, and 13% to 15% are seen once. Of the sample, roughly an eighth is held by the ten largest clones.

This receptor chain uses TRBV6-1 and TRBJ2-4, with 9 junctional bases fitting TRBD2. The receptor was derived from a human donor who donated a stem cell graft to a child with acute lymphoblastic leukemia. Here the sequenced sample was PBMCs from the stem cell graft donor, taken from the stem cell graft. The CDR3 reads CASSPGLAELAKNIQYF. The nucleotide sequence is given as TGTGCCAGCAGTCCGGGACTAGCAGAGCTAGCCAAAAACATTCAGTACTTC.